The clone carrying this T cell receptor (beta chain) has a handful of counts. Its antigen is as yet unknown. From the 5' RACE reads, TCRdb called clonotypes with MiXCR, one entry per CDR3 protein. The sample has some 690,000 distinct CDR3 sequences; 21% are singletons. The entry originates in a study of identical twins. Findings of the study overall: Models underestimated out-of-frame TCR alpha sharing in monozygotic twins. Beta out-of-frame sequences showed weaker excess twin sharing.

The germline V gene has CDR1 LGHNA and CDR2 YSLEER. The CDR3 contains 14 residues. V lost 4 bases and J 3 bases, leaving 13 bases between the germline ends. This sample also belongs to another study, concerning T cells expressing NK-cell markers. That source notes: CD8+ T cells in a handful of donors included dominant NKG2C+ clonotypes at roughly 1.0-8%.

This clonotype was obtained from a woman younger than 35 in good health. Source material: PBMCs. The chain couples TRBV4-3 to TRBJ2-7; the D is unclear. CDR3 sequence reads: CASSPSYSYYEQYF. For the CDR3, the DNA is TGCGCCAGCAGCCCCAGTTACTCTTACTACGAGCAGTACTTC.